One and the same sample provided the 10 T cell receptor beta chains below, sequenced in a study of post-analysis software for immune sequencing data. The authors incorporated unique molecular identifiers into the TCR beta cDNA libraries. TCRdb analysed the PCR reads with MiXCR anew, one entry per CDR3 protein. This table has some 890,000 distinct CDR3 sequences, about 50% appearing once. Study-level findings and limits: TRBV5-6, TRBV5-1 and TRBV20-1 were among roughly 5 TRBV segments more frequent in patients than controls.

These receptors lack a known antigen. Sequencing was performed on blood. The receptors were gathered from a girl aged 10-17 years with multiple sclerosis.

There are a few counts of this clonotype. The J gene is TRBJ2-6, the V gene TRBV29-1, with 8 bases lining up with TRBD1. Per the germline V gene, CDR1 is SQVTM and CDR2 is ANQGSEA. Losses at the gene ends were 7 bases for V and 2 bases for J; bases not matched to a gene: 7. This CDR3 contains 15 residues. CDR3 bases: TGCAGCGCCCCGGACAGGGAGGCTGGGGCCAACGTCCTGACTTTC. It translates to CSAPDREAGANVLTF.

This sequence joins TRBV6-6 and TRBJ2-3, with D tentatively TRBD2 (6 bases). Trimming took 2 bases from V and 6 from J, leaving 12 bases between them. The CDR3 runs to 14 residues. The germline gives CDR1 MNHNY, CDR2 SVGAGI (reference sequence). CDR3 bases: TGTGCCAGCAGTTACGACGGAGGGAAGGATACGCAGTATTTT. Translation gives CASSYDGGKDTQYF.

The chain recombines TRBV14 with TRBJ2-1; D is ambiguous. Trimming stripped 4 bases from V and 9 bases from J, with 16 bases between. Germline CDR1 and CDR2: SGHDN and FVKESK. The CDR3 extends over 14 amino acids. The CDR3, as DNA: TGTGCCAGCAGCCGCGACTTGTTTAACAGTGAGCAGTTCTTC. Translating it yields CASSRDLFNSEQFF.

This clonotype was counted a few times. As DNA, the CDR3 is TGTGCCAGCAGTTACTCGTGGCAGGTATTACAGCCCCAGCATTTT. Protein: CASSYSWQVLQPQHF. The chain joins TRBV6-5 to TRBJ1-5; no firm D call. V lost 0 bases, J lost 7 bases, and 13 bases lay in between. The CDR3 contains 15 residues. Germline CDR1 MNHEY, CDR2 SVGAGI.

The chain employs TRBV10-2 and TRBJ2-7; the match to TRBD2 covers 7 bases. Unmatched junction bases numbered 5, after V lost 6 bases and J lost 3 bases. The CDR3 consists of 13 residues. Germline V gene sequence: CDR1 WSHSY, CDR2 SAAADI. The CDR3 nucleotides read TGCGCCAGCAGGGATCCTAGCGGCTACGAGCAGTACTTC. This gives the protein CASRDPSGYEQYF.

This chain joins TRBV20-1 and TRBJ2-6; D gene ambiguous. Trimming removed 4 bases from V and 2 bases from J, with 6 bases in between. This CDR3 is built from 13 residues. In germline, CDR1 is DFQATT, CDR2 SNEGSKA (reference sequence). CDR3 sequence reads: CSATRTGANVLTF. In DNA form, the CDR3 reads TGCAGTGCTACCAGAACTGGGGCCAACGTCCTGACTTTC.

This clonotype was detected only a few times. The chain combines TRBV29-1 with TRBJ2-7; no clear D gene. Germline lookup yields CDR1 SQVTM and CDR2 ANQGSEA. Between the trimmed V and J ends, which lost 4 bases and 2 bases, there was a span of 9 bases. The CDR3 has 12 residues. The CDR3 loop is CSVVSVTYEQYF. The DNA for the CDR3 is TGCAGCGTTGTTTCGGTGACCTACGAGCAGTACTTC.

The chain uses TRBV5-1 and TRBJ2-3; the D is unclear. The CDR3 length is 15 residues. CDR1 is SGHRS and CDR2 is YFSETQ in the germline V gene. Trimming left V 0 bases short and J 5 bases short, with 13 bases between. The chain's CDR3 is CASSLGLTIGDTQYF. The CDR3, as DNA: TGCGCCAGCAGCTTGGGACTTACCATCGGAGATACGCAGTATTTT.

This clonotype was seen only once. This chain connects TRBV5-1 to TRBJ2-1; TRBD1 agrees at 12 bases. The CDR3 length is 17 residues. The germline gives CDR1 SGHRS, CDR2 YFSETQ. With V trimmed by 1 base and J by 5 bases, 7 bases remained unmatched. The CDR3 loop is CASSLSWDRGQNNEQFF. As DNA, the CDR3 is TGCGCCAGCAGCTTGTCTTGGGACAGGGGGCAAAACAATGAGCAGTTCTTC.

Only a few counts were recorded for this clonotype. V is TRBV5-5 and J is TRBJ2-5; tentative D call: TRBD1 (5 bases). This CDR3 contains 13 residues. Trimming removed 2 bases from V and 7 bases from J, with 12 bases in between. Per germline, CDR1 SGHKS and CDR2 YYEKEE (reference sequence). The CDR3 sequence: CASSLEQVVTQYF. Here the CDR3 DNA reads TGTGCCAGCAGCTTAGAACAGGTGGTGACCCAGTACTTC.